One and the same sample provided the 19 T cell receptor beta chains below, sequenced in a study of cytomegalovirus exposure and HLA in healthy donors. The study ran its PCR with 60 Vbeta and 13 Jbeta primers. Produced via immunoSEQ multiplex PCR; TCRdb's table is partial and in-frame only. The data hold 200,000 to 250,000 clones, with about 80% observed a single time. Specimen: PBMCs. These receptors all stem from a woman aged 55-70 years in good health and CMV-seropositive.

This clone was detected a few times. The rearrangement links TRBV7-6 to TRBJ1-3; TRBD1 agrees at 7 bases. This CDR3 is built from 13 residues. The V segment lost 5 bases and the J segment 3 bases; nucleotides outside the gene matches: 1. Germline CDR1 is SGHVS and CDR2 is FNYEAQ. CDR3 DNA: TGTGCCAGCAGCGACAGGGTTGGAAACACCATATATTTT. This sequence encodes CASSDRVGNTIYF.

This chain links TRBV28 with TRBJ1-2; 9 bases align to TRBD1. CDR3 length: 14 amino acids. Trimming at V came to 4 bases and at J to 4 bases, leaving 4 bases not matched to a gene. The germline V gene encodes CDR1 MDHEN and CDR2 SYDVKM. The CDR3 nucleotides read TGTGCCAGCAGTTGGGACAGGGAGGCCTATGGCTACACCTTC. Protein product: CASSWDREAYGYTF.

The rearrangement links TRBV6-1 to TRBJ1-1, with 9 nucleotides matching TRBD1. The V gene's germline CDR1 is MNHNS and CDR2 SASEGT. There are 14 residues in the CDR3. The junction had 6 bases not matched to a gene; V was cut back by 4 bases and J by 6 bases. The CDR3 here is CASSVQQGAAEAFF. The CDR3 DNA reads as TGTGCCAGCAGTGTCCAACAGGGGGCCGCTGAAGCTTTCTTT.

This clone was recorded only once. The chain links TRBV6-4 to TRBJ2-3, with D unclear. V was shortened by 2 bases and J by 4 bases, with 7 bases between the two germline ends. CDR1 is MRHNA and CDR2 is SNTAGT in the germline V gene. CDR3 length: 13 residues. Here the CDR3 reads CASSDQSPDTQYF. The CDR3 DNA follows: TGTGCCAGCAGTGACCAATCCCCAGATACGCAGTATTTT.

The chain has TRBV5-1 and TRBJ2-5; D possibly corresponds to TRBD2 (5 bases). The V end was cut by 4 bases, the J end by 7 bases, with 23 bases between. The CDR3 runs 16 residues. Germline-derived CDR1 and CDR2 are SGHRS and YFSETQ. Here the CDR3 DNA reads TGCGCCAGCAGCCCATTCCGGGGTCTGCCCCCAGGGACCCAGTACTTC. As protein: CASSPFRGLPPGTQYF.

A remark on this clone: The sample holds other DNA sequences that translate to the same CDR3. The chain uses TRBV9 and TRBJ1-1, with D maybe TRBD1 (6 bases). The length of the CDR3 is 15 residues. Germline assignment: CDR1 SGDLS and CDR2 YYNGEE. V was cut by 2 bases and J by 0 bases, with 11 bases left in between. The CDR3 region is CASSVADRLNTEAFF. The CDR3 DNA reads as TGTGCCAGCAGCGTCGCGGACAGATTGAACACTGAAGCTTTCTTT.

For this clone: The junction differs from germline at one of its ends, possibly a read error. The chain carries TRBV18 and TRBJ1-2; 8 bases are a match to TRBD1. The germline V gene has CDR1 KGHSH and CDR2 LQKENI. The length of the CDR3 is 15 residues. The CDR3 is CASSPLTGVNDGYTF. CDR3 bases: TGTGCCAGCTCACCACTGACAGGGGTTAACGATGGCTACACCTTC.

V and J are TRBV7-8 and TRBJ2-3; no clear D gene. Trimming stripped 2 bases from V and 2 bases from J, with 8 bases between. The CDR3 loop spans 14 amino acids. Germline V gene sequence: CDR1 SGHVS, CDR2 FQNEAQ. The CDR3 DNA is TGTGCCAGCAGCTTACCAGGCGTCACAGATACGCAGTATTTT. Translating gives CASSLPGVTDTQYF.

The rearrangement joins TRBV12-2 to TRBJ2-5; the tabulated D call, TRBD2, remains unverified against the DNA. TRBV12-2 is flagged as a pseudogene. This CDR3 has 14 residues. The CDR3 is CASRHRAGGGTQYF. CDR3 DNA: TGTGCAAGTCGCCATAGAGCGGGGGGAGGGACCCAGTACTTC.

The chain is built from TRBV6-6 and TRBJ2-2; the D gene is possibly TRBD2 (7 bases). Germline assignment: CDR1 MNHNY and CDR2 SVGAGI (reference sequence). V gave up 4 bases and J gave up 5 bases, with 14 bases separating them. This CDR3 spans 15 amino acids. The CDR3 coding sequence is TGTGCCAGCAGTTCCCGAGGGGGGGCGACCGGGGAGCTGTTTTTT. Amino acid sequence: CASSSRGGATGELFF.

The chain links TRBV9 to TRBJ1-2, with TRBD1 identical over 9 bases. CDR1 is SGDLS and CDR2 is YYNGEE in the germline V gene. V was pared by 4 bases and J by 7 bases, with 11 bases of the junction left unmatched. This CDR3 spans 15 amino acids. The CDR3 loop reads CASSPVSTGGSGYTF. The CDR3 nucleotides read TGTGCCAGCAGCCCCGTATCGACAGGGGGTAGTGGCTACACCTTC.

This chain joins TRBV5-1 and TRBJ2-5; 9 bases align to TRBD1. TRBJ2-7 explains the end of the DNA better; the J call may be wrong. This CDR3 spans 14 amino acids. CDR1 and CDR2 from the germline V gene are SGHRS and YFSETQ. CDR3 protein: CASSLEWTGDEQYF. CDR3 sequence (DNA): TGCGCCAGCAGCTTGGAGTGGACAGGGGACGAGCAGTACTTC.

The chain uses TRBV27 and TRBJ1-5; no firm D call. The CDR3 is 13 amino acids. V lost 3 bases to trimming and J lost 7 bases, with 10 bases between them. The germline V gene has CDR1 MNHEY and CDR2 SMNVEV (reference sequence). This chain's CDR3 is CASSFSGEQPQHF. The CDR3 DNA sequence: TGTGCCAGCAGTTTTTCCGGGGAACAGCCCCAGCATTTT.

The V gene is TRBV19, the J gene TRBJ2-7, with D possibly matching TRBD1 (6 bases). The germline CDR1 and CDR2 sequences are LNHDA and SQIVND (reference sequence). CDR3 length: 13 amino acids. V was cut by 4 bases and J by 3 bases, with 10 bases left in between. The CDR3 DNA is TGTGCCAGTAGTACAATACAGGGCTACGAGCAGTACTTC. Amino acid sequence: CASSTIQGYEQYF. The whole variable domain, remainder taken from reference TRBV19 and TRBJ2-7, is DGGITQSPKYLFRKEGQNVTLSCEQNLNHDAMYWYRQDPGQGLRLIYYSQIVNDFQKGDIAEGYSVSREKKESFPLTVTSAQKNPTAFYLCASSTIQGYEQYFGPGTRLTVT.

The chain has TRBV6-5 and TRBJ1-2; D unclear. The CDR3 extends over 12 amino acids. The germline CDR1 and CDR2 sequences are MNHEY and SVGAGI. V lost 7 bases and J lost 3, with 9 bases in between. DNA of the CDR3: TGTGCCAGCACCAACGGGTACTATGGCTACACCTTC. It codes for CASTNGYYGYTF.

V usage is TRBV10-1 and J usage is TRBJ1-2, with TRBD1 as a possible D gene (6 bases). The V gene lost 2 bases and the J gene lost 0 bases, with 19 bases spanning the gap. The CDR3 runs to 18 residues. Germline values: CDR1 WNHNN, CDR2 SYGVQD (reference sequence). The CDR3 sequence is CASSEASCRQAANYGYTF. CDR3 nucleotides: TGCGCCAGCAGTGAGGCCTCCTGCCGACAGGCCGCTAACTATGGCTACACCTTC.

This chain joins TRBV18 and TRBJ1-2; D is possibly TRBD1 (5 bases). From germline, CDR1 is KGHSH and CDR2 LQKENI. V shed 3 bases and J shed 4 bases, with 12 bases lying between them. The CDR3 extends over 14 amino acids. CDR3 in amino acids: CASSPDAGGYGYTF. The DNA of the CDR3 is TGTGCCAGCTCACCCGATGCCGGGGGCTATGGCTACACCTTC.

CDR3 DNA: TGCAGCGTGGACAGGGGCTATGGCTACACCTTC. This translates into CSVDRGYGYTF. The rearrangement uses TRBV29-1 and TRBJ1-2, with 9 bases matching TRBD1. This CDR3 is 11 amino acids long. The germline gives CDR1 SQVTM, CDR2 ANQGSEA. V lost 6 bases and J lost 4; bases outside the gene matches: 0.

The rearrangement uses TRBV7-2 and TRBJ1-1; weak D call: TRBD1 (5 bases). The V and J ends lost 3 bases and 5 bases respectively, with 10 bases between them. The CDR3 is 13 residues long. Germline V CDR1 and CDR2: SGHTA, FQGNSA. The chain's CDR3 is CASSLSGRTEAFF. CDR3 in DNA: TGTGCCAGCAGCTTGTCAGGGAGGACTGAAGCTTTCTTT.